This T cell receptor beta chain stems from a study of blood T cell repertoires in COVID-19. Overall study context: There were acute and convalescent COVID-19 samples, and they came from the United States, Italy and Spain. Sample material is recorded as cDNA or gDNA derived from T cells, B-cell-depleted T cells, or PBMCs.

Original handling: Cell counts per sample came from amplifying reference gene primers. Profiling relied on immunoSEQ multiplex PCR, and the TCRdb table lists in-frame clones only, not all of them. Clonal size and the V and J genes are those of that table, whereas D and trimming came from the DNA. Among some 250,000 clones, approximately 91% were seen once, and the ten largest hold about 0.7%. V gave up 6 bases and J gave up 5 bases; unmatched junction bases: 11. Looked up from germline, CDR1 is SQVTM and CDR2 is ANQGSEA. The CDR3 extends over 14 amino acids. The table lists this clone with a count of one.

The origin of this receptor is a human donor in a cohort sampled during active COVID-19. The V gene is TRBV29-1, the J gene TRBJ2-7, with 9 bases aligning to TRBD1. Material for sequencing was peripheral blood. The CDR3 loop reads CSVRRGTGSHEQYF. Here the CDR3 DNA reads TGCAGCGTGCGTCGCGGGACAGGGTCCCACGAGCAGTACTTC.